This entry describes one T cell receptor beta chain. PCR was performed using 60 Vbeta and 13 Jbeta primers. Repertoires were generated with immunoSEQ multiplex PCR, while TCRdb's copy carries only in-frame clones and drops some. The table has about 59,000 clones, about 81% seen once. The data were taken from a study of cytomegalovirus exposure and HLA in healthy donors. Trimming removed 4 bases at V and 4 bases at J, with 10 bases between. This CDR3 is 13 amino acids long. Germline lookup yields CDR1 LNHNV and CDR2 YYDKDF (reference sequence). Sample: PBMCs. The sequence derives from a man aged 30-40 years in good health and CMV-seropositive. V and J are TRBV15 and TRBJ1-1; possibly TRBD1 for D (5 bases). CDR3 sequence reads: CATSTRAITEAFF. Written as DNA, the CDR3 is TGTGCCACCAGCACCAGGGCGATCACTGAAGCTTTCTTT. The entire variable domain, with the rest obtained from reference TRBV15 and TRBJ1-1, is as follows: DAMVIQNPRYQVTQFGKPVTLSCSQTLNHNVMYWYQQKSSQAPKLLFHYYDKDFNNEADTPDNFQSRRPNTSFCFLDIRSPGLGDTAMYLCATSTRAITEAFFGQGTRLTVV.